The present T cell receptor (beta chain) was sequenced within a study of human T cells and chemical hapten exposure. Findings and limits, study-wide: The number of TCRs over 1 in 1000 frequency stayed unchanged after DPC. Expanded TCRs formed significantly more large CDR3 similarity clusters than controls.

The CDR3 is made up of 14 amino acids. V lost 9 bases to trimming and J lost 5 bases, with 19 bases between them. Germline values: CDR1 SEHNR, CDR2 FQNEAQ (reference sequence). Time point meaning: patch test 2, 6 weeks after DPC sensitization. Treatment noted: therapeutic diphenylcyclopropenone sensitization with weekly scalp DPC. Phlebotomy was performed prior to application of every patch test. Ten or more counts support this clonotype. Its antigen is currently unknown. Original methodology: Sample-level TCR yields exhibited a median of approximately 96,000, with a range of about 20,000 to 750,000. MiXCR was run by TCRdb on the RACE reads, yielding one entry per CDR3 protein. The V and J calls here are based on TCRdb, not the publication. The table includes some 44,000 distinct CDR3 sequences, more than 8.5% detected once.

This TCR came from a woman aged 40 to 50 with alopecia areata. Some clones in this sample may be carry-over from other donors' samples. The V gene is TRBV7-9, the J gene TRBJ2-5; no firm D call. The sample in question was whole blood, obtained in connection with sensitization to the hapten diphenylcyclopropenone (DPC). This CDR3 is CASHPRTVNETQYF. CDR3 DNA: TGTGCCAGTCATCCCCGGACGGTCAACGAGACCCAGTACTTC.